Described below is a single TCR beta chain sequence and its context. The target antigen is unknown. These data originate in a study of T cell responses to AZD1222 COVID-19 vaccine. Study details: Analyses pooled second doses at about 4 or about 12 weeks. The study's findings and limits: Spike-specific TCR breadth and depth grew following two AZD1222 doses. In the spike-specific TCR repertoire, nearly half reportedly target unmutated variant regions. Seropositive AZD1222 recipients at baseline numbered only five or six.

The data were produced by immunoSEQ multiplex PCR, yet TCRdb's version contains in-frame clones alone and is incomplete. The sample lists about 130,000 clones; 90% were seen once. Germline V gene data show CDR1 as MNHEY and CDR2 as SMNVEV (reference sequence). The CDR3 is 14 residues long. Trimming cost V 6 bases and J 4 bases, with 12 bases left between them. The source is an adult in good health. The chain links TRBV27 to TRBJ1-4; unclear D gene. The sample consisted of peripheral blood, taken on day 0 of AZD1222 vaccination. In DNA form, the CDR3 reads TGTGCCAGCAGCCCCCCCGGACTTAATGAAAAACTGTTTTTT. This encodes CASSPPGLNEKLFF.